The 10 T cell receptor beta chains reported below all come from one sample, sequenced in a study of blood T cell repertoires in COVID-19. The assay was immunoSEQ multiplex PCR, and TCRdb's table has in-frame clones only and misses some. Altogether 250,000 to 350,000 clones are present, roughly 84% being singletons, with the ten largest covering more than 1.2%. Sample: peripheral blood. The source of these receptors is a human donor with COVID-19, enrolled during active disease. The donor label of this sample is uncertain.

The genes are TRBV12-3 or TRBV12-4 and TRBJ1-5; D is perhaps TRBD1 (5 bases). Trimming removed 5 bases from V and 4 bases from J, with 9 bases in between. This CDR3 region has 13 residues. CDR3 sequence (DNA): TGTGCCAGCAGTGCGGGGCCTAATCAGCCCCAGCATTTT. Amino acids: CASSAGPNQPQHF.

This clone has just one count. The J gene is TRBJ1-5, the V gene TRBV6-1; D perhaps matches TRBD1 (5 bases). The germline gives CDR1 MNHNS, CDR2 SASEGT. The V end lost 2 bases, the J end lost 3 bases, and 14 bases lay between the germline ends. The CDR3 spans 16 residues. The CDR3 reads CASSEMTAGSNQPQHF. DNA for the CDR3: TGTGCCAGCAGTGAAATGACAGCGGGCTCCAATCAGCCCCAGCATTTT.

This clone was seen only a few times. V and J are TRBV19 and TRBJ2-1; TRBD2 matches at 14 bases. J gave up 7 bases and V 6 bases, and 8 bases lay outside the gene matches. The CDR3 length is 16 residues. Germline loops: CDR1 LNHDA, CDR2 SQIVND (reference sequence). The CDR3 region has the DNA TGTGCCAGTAGAACACGGGGACTAGCGGGAGTGAATGAGCAGTTCTTC. This codes for CASRTRGLAGVNEQFF.

J is TRBJ1-2 and V is TRBV21-1; the table's D call, TRBD1, was not checked against the DNA. TRBV21-1 is marked as a pseudogene. CDR3 size: 13 residues. Written as DNA, the CDR3 is TGTGCCAGCAGCCCGACAGGGGCTGGAGGCTACACCTTC. Its protein is CASSPTGAGGYTF.

This sequence joins TRBV3-1 (or the pseudogene TRBV3-2) and TRBJ1-5, with D possibly matching TRBD1 (6 bases). The germline CDR1 and CDR2 sequences are LGHDT and YNNKEL (reference sequence). V lost 5 bases, J lost 2 bases, and 28 bases lay in between. This CDR3 has 20 residues. CDR3 in amino acids: CASSNQGPGTPSGGNQPQHF. CDR3 coding DNA: TGTGCCAGCAGCAATCAGGGGCCCGGGACGCCCTCCGGGGGCAATCAGCCCCAGCATTTT.

The chain couples TRBV3-1 (or the pseudogene TRBV3-2) to TRBJ1-2; 8 positions agree with TRBD1. Germline values: CDR1 LGHDT, CDR2 YNNKEL (reference sequence). This CDR3 has 15 residues. J lost 4 bases, V lost 0 bases, and 4 bases had no gene match. Here the CDR3 reads CASSQEGQGLYGYTF. The CDR3 DNA reads TGTGCCAGCAGCCAAGAAGGACAGGGACTCTATGGCTACACCTTC.

The chain couples TRBV6-5 to TRBJ1-2, with 9 positions matching TRBD1. Germline-derived CDR1 and CDR2 are MNHEY and SVGAGI. The length of the CDR3 is 14 residues. With 5 bases clipped from V and 6 bases from J, the junction kept 7 bases outside the gene matches. The CDR3 nucleotides are TGTGCCAGCAGTCGGGACAGGGTGAGGAATGGCTACACCTTC. Protein sequence: CASSRDRVRNGYTF.

The rearrangement joins TRBV7-3 to TRBJ2-7, with 10 nucleotides matching TRBD2. Losses at the gene ends were 5 bases for V and 7 bases for J; bases not matched to a gene: 8. CDR1 is SGHTA, CDR2 FQGTGA, per germline. The CDR3 length is 14 residues. The CDR3 DNA sequence: TGTGCCAGCAGCCAAAGCGGGAGGGCCCGAGAGCAGTACTTC. It specifies CASSQSGRAREQYF.

The chain joins TRBV30 to TRBJ1-3; D perhaps matches TRBD1 (5 bases). The CDR3 totals 15 residues. Germline CDR1 and CDR2: GTSNPN and SVGIG (reference sequence). The V gene lost 1 base and the J gene lost 0 bases, with 10 bases spanning the gap. The CDR3 protein is CAWSGGGTSGNTIYF. The CDR3 DNA reads TGTGCCTGGAGTGGTGGGGGGACCTCTGGAAACACCATATATTTT.

This clone was detected only a few times. The chain combines TRBV6-5 with TRBJ2-3, with 10 nucleotides matching TRBD2. The germline gives CDR1 MNHEY, CDR2 SVGAGI. The CDR3 has 13 residues. The V segment lost 7 bases and the J segment 6 bases; nucleotides outside the gene matches: 4. CDR3 sequence reads: CASTDSGRDTQYF. The CDR3 DNA sequence: TGTGCCAGCACAGATAGCGGGAGGGATACGCAGTATTTT.